Listed below are T cell receptor beta chains from one sample, sequenced in a study of T cell changes during pregnancy in multiple sclerosis. Clones were sequenced by immunoSEQ multiplex PCR, and TCRdb holds only the in-frame ones, with some missing. The sample lists about 89,000 clones; around 94% were seen once. This specimen was peripheral blood, taken after pregnancy. The receptors here all came from a female donor in good health, enrolled as a control in a pregnancy study. CDR3s include the opening cysteine and the closing phenylalanine or tryptophan. The order of the fields is V gene, clone size, CDR3 length, J gene, D gene, CDR3 protein, CDR3 DNA. A D gene is named only where the DNA matches it firmly. Clone size is shown for a subset of rows, as once, few, many or a class of expanded clone.

TRBV4-1	.	13	TRBJ2-5	TRBD2	CASSQANSGNQYF	TGCGCCAGCAGCCAAGCTAATAGCGGGAATCAGTACTTC
TRBV7-2	.	13	TRBJ2-1	TRBD2	CASSLFFGREQFF	TGTGCCAGCAGCTTATTCTTCGGGAGGGAGCAGTTCTTC
TRBV28	.	15	TRBJ2-3	.	CASSLVENPGDTQYF	TGTGCCAGCAGTTTAGTTGAGAACCCGGGAGATACGCAGTATTTT
TRBV5-1	.	14	TRBJ1-4	.	CASSLQGLGEKLFF	TGCGCCAGCAGCCTACAGGGATTGGGGGAAAAACTGTTTTTT
TRBV27	.	16	TRBJ2-1	.	CASSSNPLAYYNEQFF	TGTGCCAGCAGCTCAAACCCGCTAGCCTACTACAATGAGCAGTTCTTC
TRBV28	.	17	TRBJ2-1	TRBD2	CASSSTTSGRFYNEQFF	TGTGCCAGCAGTTCCACTACTAGCGGGAGGTTCTACAATGAGCAGTTCTTC
TRBV28	.	17	TRBJ2-1	TRBD2	CASSSILAGGVRDEQFF	TGTGCCAGCAGTTCCATCCTAGCGGGAGGGGTTAGGGATGAGCAGTTCTTC
TRBV6-1	.	15	TRBJ2-1	.	CASSVGEFSANEQFF	TGTGCCAGCAGTGTTGGGGAGTTCTCGGCCAATGAGCAGTTCTTC
TRBV4-1	.	17	TRBJ2-1	TRBD2	CASSWNSGGGSYNEQFF	TGCGCCAGCAGCTGGAATAGCGGGGGGGGCTCCTACAATGAGCAGTTCTTC
TRBV5-1	medium-sized	13	TRBJ2-7	.	CASRAGSSYEQYF	TGCGCCAGCAGGGCCGGGTCTTCATACGAGCAGTACTTC
TRBV7-9	.	16	TRBJ2-5	TRBD2	CASSPRGSGTTETQYF	TGTGCCAGCAGCCCCCGAGGTAGCGGGACTACGGAGACCCAGTACTTC
TRBV5-6	once	18	TRBJ2-2	TRBD1	CASSLVLRTGGDTGELFF	TGTGCCAGCAGCTTGGTGCTCCGGACAGGGGGGGACACCGGGGAGCTGTTTTTT
TRBV6-1	.	14	TRBJ1-1	TRBD1	CASRGGQRPTEAFF	TGTGCCAGCAGAGGGGGACAGAGACCCACTGAAGCTTTCTTT
TRBV12-5	.	17	TRBJ1-1	.	CASGLVTGRGPNTEAFF	TGTGCTAGTGGTTTGGTTACCGGCAGGGGCCCAAACACTGAAGCTTTCTTT
TRBV6-1	.	15	TRBJ1-5	.	CASSQVTVSNQPQHF	TGTGCCAGCAGTCAGGTGACAGTTTCCAATCAGCCCCAGCATTTT
TRBV13	.	17	TRBJ2-4	TRBD1	CASSTQTGLGAKNIQYF	TGTGCCAGCAGCACCCAGACAGGGTTAGGGGCCAAAAACATTCAGTACTTC
TRBV5-5	.	15	TRBJ2-5	TRBD2	CASSPAGEQWETQYF	TGTGCCAGCAGCCCCGCGGGGGAACAGTGGGAGACCCAGTACTTC
TRBV5-6	.	14	TRBJ1-1	.	CASTLTTGNTEAFF	TGTGCCAGCACCCTGACGACAGGGAACACTGAAGCTTTCTTT
TRBV6-1	.	16	TRBJ1-2	.	CASSATRQAGGYGYTF	TGTGCCAGCAGTGCGACCCGACAAGCCGGTGGCTATGGCTACACCTTC
TRBV6-5	.	15	TRBJ2-7	TRBD2	CASSLAGGGSYEQYF	TGTGCCAGCAGCCTAGCGGGAGGAGGGTCCTACGAGCAGTACTTC
TRBV2	.	13	TRBJ2-3	.	CASRDPGVDTQYF	TGTGCCAGCAGGGACCCGGGGGTGGATACGCAGTATTTT
TRBV6-6	.	14	TRBJ2-3	.	CASSYSESTDTQYF	TGTGCCAGCAGTTACTCGGAGAGCACAGATACGCAGTATTTT
TRBV7-2	.	14	TRBJ1-5	.	CASSLAPGRQPQHF	TGTGCCAGCAGCTTAGCCCCAGGGCGGCAGCCCCAGCATTTT
TRBV11-1	.	15	TRBJ2-1	.	CASSLPGASYNEQFF	TGTGCCAGCAGCTTACCAGGGGCCTCCTACAATGAGCAGTTCTTC
TRBV18	.	16	TRBJ2-2	TRBD1	CASSPGATGGTGELFF	TGTGCCAGCTCACCAGGCGCGACAGGGGGGACCGGGGAGCTGTTTTTT
TRBV9	.	15	TRBJ2-2	TRBD1	CASTATGTVAGELFF	TGTGCCAGCACCGCGACAGGGACAGTAGCCGGGGAGCTGTTTTTT
TRBV5-1	.	14	TRBJ1-1	.	CASSLGHPNTEAFF	TGCGCCAGCAGCTTGGGACACCCTAACACTGAAGCTTTCTTT
TRBV4-1	.	20	TRBJ2-3	TRBD2	CASSQSIRLAGESRTDTQYF	TGCGCCAGCAGCCAGAGTATCAGGCTAGCGGGAGAATCGCGCACAGATACGCAGTATTTT
TRBV29-1	.	15	TRBJ1-1	.	CSVDGGGAYGPEAFF	TGCAGCGTGGACGGGGGGGGCGCGTATGGCCCTGAAGCTTTCTTT
TRBV2	.	12	TRBJ2-3	.	CASSLYTDTQYF	TGTGCCAGCAGCCTATACACAGATACGCAGTATTTT